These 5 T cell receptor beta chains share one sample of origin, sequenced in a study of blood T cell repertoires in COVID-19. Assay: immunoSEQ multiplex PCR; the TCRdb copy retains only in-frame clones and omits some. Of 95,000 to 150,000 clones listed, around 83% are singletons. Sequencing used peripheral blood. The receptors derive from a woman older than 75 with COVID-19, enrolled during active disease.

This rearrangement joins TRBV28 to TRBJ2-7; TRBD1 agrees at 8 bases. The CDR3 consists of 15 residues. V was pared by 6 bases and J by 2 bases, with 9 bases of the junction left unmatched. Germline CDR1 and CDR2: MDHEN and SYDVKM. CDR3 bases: TGTGCCAGCAGAACCGGGACAGGTGGGACCTACGAGCAGTACTTC. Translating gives CASRTGTGGTYEQYF.

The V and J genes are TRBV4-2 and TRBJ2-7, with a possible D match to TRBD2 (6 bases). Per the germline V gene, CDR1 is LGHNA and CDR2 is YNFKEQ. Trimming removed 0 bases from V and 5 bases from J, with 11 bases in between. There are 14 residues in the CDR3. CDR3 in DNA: TGTGCCAGCAGCCAAGATCGGGGGACCCACGAGCAGTACTTC. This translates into CASSQDRGTHEQYF.

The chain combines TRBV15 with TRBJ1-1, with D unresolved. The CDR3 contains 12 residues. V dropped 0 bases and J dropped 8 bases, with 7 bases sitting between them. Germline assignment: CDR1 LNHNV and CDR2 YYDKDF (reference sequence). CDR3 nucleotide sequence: TGTGCCACCAGCAGAGATTGGCTGGAAGCTTTCTTT. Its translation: CATSRDWLEAFF.

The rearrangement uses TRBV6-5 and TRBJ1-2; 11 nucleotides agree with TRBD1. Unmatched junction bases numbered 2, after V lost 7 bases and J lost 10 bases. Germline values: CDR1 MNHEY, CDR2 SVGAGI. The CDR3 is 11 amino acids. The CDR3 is CASMDRGPYTF. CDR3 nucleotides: TGTGCCAGCATGGACAGGGGGCCCTACACCTTC.

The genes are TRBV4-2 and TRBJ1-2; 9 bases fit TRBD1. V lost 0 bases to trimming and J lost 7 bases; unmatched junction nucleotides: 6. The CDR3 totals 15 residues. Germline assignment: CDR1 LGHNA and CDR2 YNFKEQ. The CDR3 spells CASSQDGDRVGGYTF. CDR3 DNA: TGTGCCAGCAGCCAAGATGGGGACAGGGTGGGTGGCTACACCTTC.